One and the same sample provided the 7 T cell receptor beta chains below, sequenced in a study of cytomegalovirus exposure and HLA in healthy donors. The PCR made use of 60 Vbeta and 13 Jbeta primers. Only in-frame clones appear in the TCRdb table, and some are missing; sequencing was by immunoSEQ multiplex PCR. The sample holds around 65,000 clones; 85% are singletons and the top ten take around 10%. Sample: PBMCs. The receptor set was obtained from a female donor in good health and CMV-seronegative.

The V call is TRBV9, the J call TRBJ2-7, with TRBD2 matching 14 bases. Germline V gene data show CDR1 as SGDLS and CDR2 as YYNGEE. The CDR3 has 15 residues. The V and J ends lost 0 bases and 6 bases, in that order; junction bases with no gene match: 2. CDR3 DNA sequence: TGTGCCAGCAGCGTAGGAGGGACTAGCGGGAGCGAGCAGTACTTC. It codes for CASSVGGTSGSEQYF.

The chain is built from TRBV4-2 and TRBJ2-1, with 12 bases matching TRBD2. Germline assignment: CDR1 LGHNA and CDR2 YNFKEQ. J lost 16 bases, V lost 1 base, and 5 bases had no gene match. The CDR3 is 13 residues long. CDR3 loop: CASSQGGTSGFFF. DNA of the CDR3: TGTGCCAGCAGCCAAGGCGGGACTAGCGGGTTTTTCTTC.

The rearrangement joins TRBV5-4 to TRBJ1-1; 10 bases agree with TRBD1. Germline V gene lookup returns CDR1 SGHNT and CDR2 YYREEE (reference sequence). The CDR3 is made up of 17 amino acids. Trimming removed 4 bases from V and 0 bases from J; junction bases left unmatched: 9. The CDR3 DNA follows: TGTGCCAGCAGCCCGGGGACAGGGGCGACGATGAACACTGAAGCTTTCTTT. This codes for CASSPGTGATMNTEAFF.

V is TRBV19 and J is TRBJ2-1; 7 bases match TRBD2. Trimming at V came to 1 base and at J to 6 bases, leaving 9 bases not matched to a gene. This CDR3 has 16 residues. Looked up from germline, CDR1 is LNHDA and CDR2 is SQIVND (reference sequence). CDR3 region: CASSIGPQAGSNEQFF. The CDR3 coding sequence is TGTGCCAGTAGTATAGGCCCCCAAGCGGGAAGCAATGAGCAGTTCTTC.

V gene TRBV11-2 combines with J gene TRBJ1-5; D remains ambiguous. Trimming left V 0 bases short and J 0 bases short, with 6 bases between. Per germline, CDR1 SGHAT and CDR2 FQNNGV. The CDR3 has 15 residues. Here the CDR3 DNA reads TGTGCCAGCAGCTTAGATAGTGGTAGCAATCAGCCCCAGCATTTT. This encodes CASSLDSGSNQPQHF.

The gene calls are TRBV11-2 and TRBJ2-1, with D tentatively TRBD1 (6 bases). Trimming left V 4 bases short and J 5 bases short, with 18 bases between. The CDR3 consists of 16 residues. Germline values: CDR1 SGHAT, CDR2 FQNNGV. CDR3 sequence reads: CASSSIPRQVHNEQFF. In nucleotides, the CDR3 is TGTGCCAGCAGCTCCATACCCCGACAGGTGCACAATGAGCAGTTCTTC. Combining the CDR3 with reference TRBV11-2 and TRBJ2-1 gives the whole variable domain EAGVAQSPRYKIIEKRQSVAFWCNPISGHATLYWYQQILGQGPKLLIQFQNNGVVDDSQLPKDRFSAERLKGVDSTLKIQPAKLEDSAVYLCASSSIPRQVHNEQFFGPGTRLTVL.

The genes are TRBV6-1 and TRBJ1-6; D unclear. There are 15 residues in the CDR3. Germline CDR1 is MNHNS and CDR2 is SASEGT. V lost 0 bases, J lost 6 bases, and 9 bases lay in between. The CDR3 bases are TGTGCCAGCAGTGAAGCGCCCCAGGTTAATTCACCCCTCCACTTT. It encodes CASSEAPQVNSPLHF.